Listed below are T cell receptor beta chains from one sample, sequenced in a study of early stage breast cancer tumors. The assay was immunoSEQ multiplex PCR, and TCRdb's table has in-frame clones only and misses some. Of under 5,500 clones listed, approximately 70% were seen once; the top ten hold roughly 28%. Sequenced: normal breast tissue next to the tumor. Receptors originate from a person aged 60 to 70 with breast cancer. CDR3s include the opening cysteine and the closing phenylalanine or tryptophan. A D gene is named only where the DNA matches it firmly. Some rows have no size entry. The others give once, few or many, or a class for an expanded clone.

TRBJ2-2 | once | TRBV11-1 | . | CASTVGLTNTGELFF | TGTGCCAGCACAGTCGGGCTTACTAACACCGGGGAGCTGTTTTTT
TRBJ2-1 | . | TRBV5-1 | . | CASSSQSSYNEQFF | TGCGCCAGCAGCTCCCAAAGCTCCTACAATGAGCAGTTCTTC
TRBJ2-3 | . | TRBV9 | TRBD2 | CASSRASGHMLGTDTQYF | TGTGCCAGCAGCCGAGCTAGCGGCCACATGTTGGGCACAGATACGCAGTATTTT
TRBJ1-5 | few | TRBV6-6 | . | CASSAAQGGQPQHF | TGTGCCAGCAGTGCTGCACAGGGTGGTCAGCCCCAGCATTTT
TRBJ1-1 | . | TRBV5-1 | . | CASSLAGILNTEAFF | TGCGCCAGCAGCTTGGCGGGGATCCTGAACACTGAAGCTTTCTTT
TRBJ2-3 | . | TRBV7-2 | . | CASSRDGRTDTQYF | TGTGCCAGCAGCCGGGACGGGCGCACAGATACGCAGTATTTT
TRBJ1-2 | . | TRBV19 | . | CASTIPSDYGYTF | TGTGCCAGCACGATCCCGAGTGACTATGGCTACACCTTC
TRBJ2-7 | once | TRBV19 | . | CASSIAGVGEQYF | TGTGCCAGTAGTATCGCCGGGGTGGGGGAGCAGTACTTC
TRBJ1-2 | few | TRBV6-6 | TRBD1 | CASSSSGGDGYTF | TGTGCCAGCAGTTCCTCAGGGGGGGATGGCTACACCTTC
TRBJ1-1 | . | TRBV6-4 | . | CASSDYYGSVNTEAFF | TGTGCCAGCAGTGACTACTACGGCAGCGTGAACACTGAAGCTTTCTTT
TRBJ2-1 | . | TRBV14 | . | CASGHRGEQFF | TGTGCCAGCGGACACCGCGGTGAGCAGTTCTTC